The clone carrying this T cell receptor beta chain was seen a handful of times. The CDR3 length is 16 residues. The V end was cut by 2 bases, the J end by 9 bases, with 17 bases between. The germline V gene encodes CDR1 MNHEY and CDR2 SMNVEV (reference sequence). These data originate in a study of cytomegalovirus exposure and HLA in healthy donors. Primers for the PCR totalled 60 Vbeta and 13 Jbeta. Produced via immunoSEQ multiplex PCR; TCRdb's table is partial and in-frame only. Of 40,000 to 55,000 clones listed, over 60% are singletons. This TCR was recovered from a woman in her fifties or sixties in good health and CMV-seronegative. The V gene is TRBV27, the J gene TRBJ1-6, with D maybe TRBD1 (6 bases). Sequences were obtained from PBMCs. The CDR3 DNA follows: TGTGCCAGCAGTTTAGCTGGGGGCATTGGGGGTTCACCCCTCCACTTT. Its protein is CASSLAGGIGGSPLHF.